This T cell receptor beta chain came from a study of T cell changes during pregnancy in multiple sclerosis. Repertoires were generated with immunoSEQ multiplex PCR, while TCRdb's copy carries only in-frame clones and drops some. The sample has tens of thousands of clones, about 89% seen once; the top ten hold approximately 0.71%. Germline values: CDR1 MGHDK, CDR2 SYGVNS. This CDR3 region has 15 residues. Deletions cut 0 bases from V and 5 bases from J, with 13 bases between. The sample in question was CD4+ T cells from peripheral blood mononuclear cells, obtained in the third trimester of pregnancy. This TCR came from a female donor in good health, enrolled as a control in a pregnancy study. V is TRBV25-1 and J is TRBJ1-1; no definite D call. The CDR3 region is CASSEYGGMGTEAFF. The CDR3 DNA follows: TGTGCCAGCAGTGAATACGGCGGGATGGGGACTGAAGCTTTCTTT.